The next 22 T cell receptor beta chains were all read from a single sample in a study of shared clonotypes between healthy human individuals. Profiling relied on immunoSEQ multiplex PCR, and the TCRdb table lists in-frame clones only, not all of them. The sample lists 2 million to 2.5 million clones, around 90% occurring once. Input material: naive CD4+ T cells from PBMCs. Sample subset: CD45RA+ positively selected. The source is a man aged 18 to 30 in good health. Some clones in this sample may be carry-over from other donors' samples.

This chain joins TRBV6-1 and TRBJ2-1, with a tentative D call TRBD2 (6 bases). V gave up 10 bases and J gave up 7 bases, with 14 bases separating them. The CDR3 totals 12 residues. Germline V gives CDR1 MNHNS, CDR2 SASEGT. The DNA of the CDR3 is TGTGCCACCCGGGAGTGGGCTAATGAGCAGTTCTTC. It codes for CATREWANEQFF.

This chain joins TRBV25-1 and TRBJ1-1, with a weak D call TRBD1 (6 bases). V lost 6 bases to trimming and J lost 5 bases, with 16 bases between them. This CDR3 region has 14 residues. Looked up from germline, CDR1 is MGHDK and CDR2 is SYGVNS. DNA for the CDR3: TGTGCCAGCAGCCCTGACCTAAGGGGGACTGAAGCTTTCTTT. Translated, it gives CASSPDLRGTEAFF.

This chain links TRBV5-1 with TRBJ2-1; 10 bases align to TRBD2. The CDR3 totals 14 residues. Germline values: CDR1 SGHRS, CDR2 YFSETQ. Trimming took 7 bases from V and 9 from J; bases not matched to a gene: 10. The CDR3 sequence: CASYPSGSDGEQFF. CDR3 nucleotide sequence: TGCGCCAGCTACCCTAGCGGGAGTGACGGTGAGCAGTTCTTC.

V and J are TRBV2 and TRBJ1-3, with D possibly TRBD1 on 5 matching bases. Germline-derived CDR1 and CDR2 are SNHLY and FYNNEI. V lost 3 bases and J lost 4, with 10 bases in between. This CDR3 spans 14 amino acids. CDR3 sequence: CASSEGELGNTIYF. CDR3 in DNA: TGTGCCAGCAGTGAGGGGGAATTGGGAAACACCATATATTTT.

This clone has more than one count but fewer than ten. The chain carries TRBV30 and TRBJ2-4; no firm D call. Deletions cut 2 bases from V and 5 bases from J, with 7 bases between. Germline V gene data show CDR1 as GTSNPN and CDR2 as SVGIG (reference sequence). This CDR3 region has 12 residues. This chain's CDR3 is CAWSSYQNIQYF. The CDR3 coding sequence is TGTGCCTGGAGTTCCTACCAAAACATTCAGTACTTC.

The CDR3 here is CAWVKGSGWRSPLHF. CDR3 in DNA: TGTGCCTGGGTCAAAGGTTCGGGCTGGAGGTCACCCCTCCACTTT. The chain has TRBV30 and TRBJ1-6; D unclear. The V gene's germline CDR1 is GTSNPN and CDR2 SVGIG (reference sequence). The CDR3 has 15 amino acids. The V end lost 5 bases, the J end lost 10 bases, and 21 bases lay between the germline ends.

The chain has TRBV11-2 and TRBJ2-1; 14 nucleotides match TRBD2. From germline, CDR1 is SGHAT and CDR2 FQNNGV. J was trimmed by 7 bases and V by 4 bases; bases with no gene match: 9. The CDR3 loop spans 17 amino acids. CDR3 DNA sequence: TGTGCCAGCAGCTACCGACTAGCGGGAGGGCCGGCTAATGAGCAGTTCTTC. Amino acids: CASSYRLAGGPANEQFF.

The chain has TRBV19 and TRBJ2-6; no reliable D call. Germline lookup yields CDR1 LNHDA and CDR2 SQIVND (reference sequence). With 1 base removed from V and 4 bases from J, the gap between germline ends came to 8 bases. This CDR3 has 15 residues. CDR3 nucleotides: TGTGCCAGTAGTATAGGATATGGGGGGGCCAACGTCCTGACTTTC. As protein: CASSIGYGGANVLTF.

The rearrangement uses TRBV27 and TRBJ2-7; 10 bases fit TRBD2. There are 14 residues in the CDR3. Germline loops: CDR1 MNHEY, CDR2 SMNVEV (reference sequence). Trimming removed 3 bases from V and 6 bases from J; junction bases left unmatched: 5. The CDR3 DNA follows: TGTGCCAGCAGTTTCTGGGCTAGCGGGAGCGAGCAGTACTTC. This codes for CASSFWASGSEQYF.

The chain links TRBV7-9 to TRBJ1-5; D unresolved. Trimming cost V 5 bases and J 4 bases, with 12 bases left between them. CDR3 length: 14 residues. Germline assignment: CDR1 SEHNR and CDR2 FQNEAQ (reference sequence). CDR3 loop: CASSQPGGNQPQHF. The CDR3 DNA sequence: TGTGCCAGCAGCCAACCAGGAGGGAATCAGCCCCAGCATTTT.

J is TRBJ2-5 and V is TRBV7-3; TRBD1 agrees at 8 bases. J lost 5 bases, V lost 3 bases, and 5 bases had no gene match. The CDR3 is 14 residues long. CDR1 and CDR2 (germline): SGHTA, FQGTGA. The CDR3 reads CASSFTGGRETQYF. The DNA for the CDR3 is TGTGCCAGCAGCTTTACAGGGGGAAGGGAGACCCAGTACTTC.

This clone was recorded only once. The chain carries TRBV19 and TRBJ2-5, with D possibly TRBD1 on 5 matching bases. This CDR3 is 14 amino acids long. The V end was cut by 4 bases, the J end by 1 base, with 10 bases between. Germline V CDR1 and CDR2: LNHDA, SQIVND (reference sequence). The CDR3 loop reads CASSTQQVQETQYF. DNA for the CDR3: TGTGCCAGTAGTACCCAACAGGTCCAAGAGACCCAGTACTTC.

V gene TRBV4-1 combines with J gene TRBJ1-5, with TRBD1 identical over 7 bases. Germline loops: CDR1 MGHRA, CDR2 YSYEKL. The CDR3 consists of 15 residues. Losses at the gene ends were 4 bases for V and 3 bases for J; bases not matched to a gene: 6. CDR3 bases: TGCGCCAGCAGCCCGGGGACAGTTGACAATCAGCCCCAGCATTTT. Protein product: CASSPGTVDNQPQHF.

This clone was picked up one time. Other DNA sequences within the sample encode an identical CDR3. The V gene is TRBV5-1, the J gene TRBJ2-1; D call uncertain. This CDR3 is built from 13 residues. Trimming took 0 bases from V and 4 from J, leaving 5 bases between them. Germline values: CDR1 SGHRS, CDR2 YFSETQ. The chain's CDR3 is CASSLASYNEQFF. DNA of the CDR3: TGCGCCAGCAGCTTGGCCTCGTACAATGAGCAGTTCTTC. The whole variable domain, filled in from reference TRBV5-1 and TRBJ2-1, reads KAGVTQTPRYLIKTRGQQVTLSCSPISGHRSVSWYQQTPGQGLQFLFEYFSETQRNKGNFPGRFSGRQFSNSRSEMNVSTLELGDSALYLCASSLASYNEQFFGPGTRLTVL.

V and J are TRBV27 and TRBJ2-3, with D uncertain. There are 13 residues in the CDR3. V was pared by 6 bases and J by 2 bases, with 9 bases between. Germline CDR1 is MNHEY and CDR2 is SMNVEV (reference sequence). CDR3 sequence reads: CASRSDLTDTQYF. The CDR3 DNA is TGTGCCAGCAGATCTGACCTCACAGATACGCAGTATTTT.

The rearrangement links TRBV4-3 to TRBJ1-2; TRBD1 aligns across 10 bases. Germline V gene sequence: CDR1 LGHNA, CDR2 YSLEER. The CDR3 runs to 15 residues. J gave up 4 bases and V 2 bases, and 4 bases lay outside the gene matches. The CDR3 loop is CASSQTGTGAYGYTF. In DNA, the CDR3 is TGCGCCAGCAGCCAAACCGGGACAGGGGCCTATGGCTACACCTTC.

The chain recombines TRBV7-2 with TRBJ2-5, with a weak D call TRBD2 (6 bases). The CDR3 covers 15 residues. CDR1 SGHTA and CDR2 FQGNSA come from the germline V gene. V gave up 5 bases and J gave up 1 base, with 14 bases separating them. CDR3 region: CASSAGGATQETQYF. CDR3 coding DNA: TGTGCCAGCAGCGCGGGCGGGGCGACCCAAGAGACCCAGTACTTC.

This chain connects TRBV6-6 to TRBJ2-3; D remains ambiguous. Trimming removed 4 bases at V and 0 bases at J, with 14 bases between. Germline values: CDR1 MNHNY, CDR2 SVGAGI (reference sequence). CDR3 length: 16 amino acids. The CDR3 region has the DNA TGTGCCAGCAGTTCCAAGGATGCAAGCAGCACAGATACGCAGTATTTT. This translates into CASSSKDASSTDTQYF.

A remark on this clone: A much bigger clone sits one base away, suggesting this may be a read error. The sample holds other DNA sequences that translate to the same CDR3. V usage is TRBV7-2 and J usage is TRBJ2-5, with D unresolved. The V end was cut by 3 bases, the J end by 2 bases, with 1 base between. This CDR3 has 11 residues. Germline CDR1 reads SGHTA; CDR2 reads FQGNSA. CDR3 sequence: CASSFQETQYF. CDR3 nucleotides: TGTGCCAGCAGCTTTCAAGAGACCCAGTACTTC.

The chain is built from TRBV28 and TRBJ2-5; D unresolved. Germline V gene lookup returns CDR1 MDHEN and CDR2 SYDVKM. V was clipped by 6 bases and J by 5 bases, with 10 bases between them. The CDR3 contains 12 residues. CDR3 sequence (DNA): TGTGCCAGCAGGACGGTTGGGGAGACCCAGTACTTC. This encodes CASRTVGETQYF.

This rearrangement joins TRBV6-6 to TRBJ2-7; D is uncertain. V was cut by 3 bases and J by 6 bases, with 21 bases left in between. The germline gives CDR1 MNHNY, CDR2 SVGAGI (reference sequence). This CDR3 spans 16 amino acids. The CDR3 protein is CASSYFTDPRTSEQYF. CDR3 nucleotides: TGTGCCAGCAGTTATTTCACCGACCCAAGAACGAGCGAGCAGTACTTC.

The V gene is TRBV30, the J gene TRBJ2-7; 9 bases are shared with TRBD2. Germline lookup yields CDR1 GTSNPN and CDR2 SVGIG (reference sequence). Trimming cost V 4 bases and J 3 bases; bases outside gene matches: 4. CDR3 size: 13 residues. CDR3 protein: CAWNLAGNYEQYF. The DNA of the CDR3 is TGTGCCTGGAATCTAGCGGGGAACTACGAGCAGTACTTC.